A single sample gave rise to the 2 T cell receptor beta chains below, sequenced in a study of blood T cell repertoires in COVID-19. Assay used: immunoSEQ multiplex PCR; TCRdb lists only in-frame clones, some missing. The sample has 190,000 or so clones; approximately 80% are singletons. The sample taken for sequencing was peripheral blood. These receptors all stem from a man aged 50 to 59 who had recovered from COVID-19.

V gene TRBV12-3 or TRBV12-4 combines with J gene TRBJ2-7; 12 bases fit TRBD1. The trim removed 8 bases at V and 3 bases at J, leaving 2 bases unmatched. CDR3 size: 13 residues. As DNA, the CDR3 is TGTGCCAGCGGGACAGGGGGCCTCTACGAGCAGTACTTC. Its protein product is CASGTGGLYEQYF.

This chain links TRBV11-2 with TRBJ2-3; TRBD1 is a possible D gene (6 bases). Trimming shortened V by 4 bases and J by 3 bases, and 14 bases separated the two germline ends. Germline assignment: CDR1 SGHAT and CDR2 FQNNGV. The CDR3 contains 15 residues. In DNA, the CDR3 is TGTGCCAGCAGCTCCCAGGGGTTCGTGACAGATACGCAGTATTTT. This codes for CASSSQGFVTDTQYF.